The clone carrying this T cell receptor (beta chain) is a singleton in its sample. Its antigen is currently unknown. Trimming pared 6 bases from V and 0 bases from J, leaving 12 bases between. This CDR3 is built from 15 residues. Germline V lookup: CDR1 LNHDA, CDR2 SQIVND (reference sequence). The record originates from a study of cytomegalovirus exposure and HLA in healthy donors. Use of 60 Vbeta and 13 Jbeta primers characterized the PCR. Clones were read by immunoSEQ multiplex PCR, and TCRdb kept only the in-frame ones, dropping some. Seen here are over 150,000 clones, around 84% observed once, and the top ten hold around 6%. General study points: An Asian-associated ancestry cluster reportedly showed fewer N-insertions than the approximately 630-donor mean in a later analysis. The authors later found HLA-associated TCR beta chains more clonally expanded than equally common others. Reported performance of the classifier showed diagnosis of cytomegalovirus status with high specificity and sensitivity. Rare TCR sequences predominated, though certain public TCRs were found in many donors.

This receptor was taken from a woman aged 40 to 50 in good health and CMV-seropositive. Specimen: PBMCs. This chain connects TRBV19 to TRBJ2-1; TRBD2 is a possible D gene (6 bases). CDR3 nucleotide sequence: TGTGCCAGTAGGGTAGCGGACCGCTCCTACAATGAGCAGTTCTTC. Its protein product is CASRVADRSYNEQFF.